Presented here are 5 T cell receptor beta chains from one specimen sequenced in a study of cytomegalovirus exposure and HLA in healthy donors. The PCR made use of 60 Vbeta and 13 Jbeta primers. Sequenced by immunoSEQ multiplex PCR; TCRdb stores in-frame clones only, minus some. Of approximately 150,000 clones in the sample, 61% were seen once. Sequencing used PBMCs. These receptors were obtained from a male donor in good health and CMV-seronegative.

In its sample, this clone was seen a few times. The V gene is TRBV28, the J gene TRBJ1-4; D is perhaps TRBD1 (6 bases). The CDR3 covers 14 residues. Germline V gene lookup returns CDR1 MDHEN and CDR2 SYDVKM. The germline V and J ends were trimmed by 7 bases and 6 bases, with 15 bases remaining between them. CDR3 region: CASMGHTEDEKLFF. The CDR3 DNA reads TGTGCCAGCATGGGACACACTGAAGATGAAAAACTGTTTTTT.

The rearrangement uses TRBV21-1 and TRBJ2-7; TRBD1, as called in the table, went unchecked against the DNA. TRBV21-1 is described as a pseudogene. The CDR3 covers 13 residues. Here the CDR3 DNA reads TGTGCCAGCAGCGTCCGGACAGGGCAAGAGCAGTACTTC. Protein product: CASSVRTGQEQYF.

The chain recombines TRBV2 with TRBJ1-4; D is perhaps TRBD1 (6 bases). Trimming pared 5 bases from V and 8 bases from J, leaving 21 bases between. Germline CDR1 SNHLY, CDR2 FYNNEI. There are 16 residues in the CDR3. The CDR3 bases are TGTGCCAGCAGTCCCGAAGTCCCAGGGGTGAGGGAAAAACTGTTTTTT. Translating gives CASSPEVPGVREKLFF.

The CDR3 bases are TGTGCCAGCAGCGTAGAAGGGACAGCACCCAAAAACATTCAGTACTTC. It codes for CASSVEGTAPKNIQYF. This rearrangement joins TRBV9 to TRBJ2-4, with TRBD1 matching 7 bases. V trimming: 0 bases; J trimming: 2 bases; junction bases outside the gene matches: 5. There are 16 residues in the CDR3. Germline V CDR1 and CDR2: SGDLS, YYNGEE.

This rearrangement joins TRBV5-1 to TRBJ2-7, with TRBD2 identical over 14 bases. The CDR3 consists of 17 residues. V lost 4 bases, J lost 0 bases, and 6 bases stayed unmatched. Germline V CDR1 and CDR2: SGHRS, YFSETQ. The CDR3 region is CASSAGLAGGSSYEQYF. CDR3 DNA sequence: TGCGCCAGCAGCGCAGGACTAGCGGGGGGTAGCTCCTACGAGCAGTACTTC.